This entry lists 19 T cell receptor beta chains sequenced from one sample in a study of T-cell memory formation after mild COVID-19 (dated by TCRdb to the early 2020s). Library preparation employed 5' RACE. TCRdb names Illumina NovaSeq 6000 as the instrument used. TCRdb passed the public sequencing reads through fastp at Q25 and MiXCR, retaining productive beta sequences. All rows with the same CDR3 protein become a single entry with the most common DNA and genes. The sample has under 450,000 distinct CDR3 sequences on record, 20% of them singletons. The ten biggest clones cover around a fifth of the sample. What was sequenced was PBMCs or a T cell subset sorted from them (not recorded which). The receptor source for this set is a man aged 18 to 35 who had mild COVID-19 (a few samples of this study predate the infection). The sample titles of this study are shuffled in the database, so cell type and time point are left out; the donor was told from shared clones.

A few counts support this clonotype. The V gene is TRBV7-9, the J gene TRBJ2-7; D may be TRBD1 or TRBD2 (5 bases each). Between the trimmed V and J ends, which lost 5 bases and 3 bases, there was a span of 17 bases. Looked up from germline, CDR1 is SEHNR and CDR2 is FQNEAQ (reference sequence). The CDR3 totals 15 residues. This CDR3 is CASSLRDGALYEQYF. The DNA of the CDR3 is TGTGCCAGCAGCCTCCGGGACGGAGCCCTCTACGAGCAGTACTTC.

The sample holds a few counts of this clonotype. CDR3 sequence (DNA): TGTGCCACCAGCAGAGATTCAGGGGCGGTCTACGAGCAGTACTTC. It is translated as CATSRDSGAVYEQYF. The rearrangement uses TRBV15 and TRBJ2-7, with D possibly being TRBD1 (6 bases). Trimming pared 0 bases from V and 3 bases from J, leaving 12 bases between. This CDR3 spans 15 amino acids. The germline CDR1 and CDR2 sequences are LNHNV and YYDKDF (reference sequence).

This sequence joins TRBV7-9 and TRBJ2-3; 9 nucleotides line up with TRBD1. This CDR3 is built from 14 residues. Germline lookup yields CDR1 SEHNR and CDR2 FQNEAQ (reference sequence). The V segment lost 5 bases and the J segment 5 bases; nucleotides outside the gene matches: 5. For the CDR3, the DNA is TGTGCCAGCAGCCCCACAGGGGGCGGAGATACGCAGTATTTT. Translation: CASSPTGGGDTQYF.

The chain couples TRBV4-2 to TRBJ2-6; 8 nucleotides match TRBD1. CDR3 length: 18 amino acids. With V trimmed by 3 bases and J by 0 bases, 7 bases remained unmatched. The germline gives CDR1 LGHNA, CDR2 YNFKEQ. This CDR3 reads CASSHTGGVNSGANVLTF. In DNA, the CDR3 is TGTGCCAGCAGCCACACAGGGGGTGTTAACTCTGGGGCCAACGTCCTGACTTTC.

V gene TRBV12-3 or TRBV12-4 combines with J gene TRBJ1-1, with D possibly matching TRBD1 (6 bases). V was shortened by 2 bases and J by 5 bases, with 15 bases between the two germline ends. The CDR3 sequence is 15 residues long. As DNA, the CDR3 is TGTGCCAGCAGTTTATTACAGGGCGGTCGGACTGAAGCTTTCTTT. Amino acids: CASSLLQGGRTEAFF.

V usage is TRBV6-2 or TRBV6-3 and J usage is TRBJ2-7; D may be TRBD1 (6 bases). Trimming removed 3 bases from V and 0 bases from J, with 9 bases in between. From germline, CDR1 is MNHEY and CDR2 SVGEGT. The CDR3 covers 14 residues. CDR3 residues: CASSYGQYSYEQYV. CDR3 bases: TGTGCCAGCAGTTATGGACAGTACTCCTACGAGCAGTACGTC.

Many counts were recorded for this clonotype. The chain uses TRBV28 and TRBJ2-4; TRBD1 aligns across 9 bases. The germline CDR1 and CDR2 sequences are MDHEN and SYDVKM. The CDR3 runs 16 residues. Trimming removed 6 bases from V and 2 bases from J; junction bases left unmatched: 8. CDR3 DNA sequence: TGTGCCAGCAGACAGGGGGCGCGTGTAACCAAAAACATTCAGTACTTC. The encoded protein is CASRQGARVTKNIQYF.

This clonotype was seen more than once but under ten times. CDR3 nucleotide sequence: TGTGCCAGTAGGCTACAGGGGACAGATCAGCCCCAGCATTTT. It yields the protein CASRLQGTDQPQHF. The J gene is TRBJ1-5, the V gene TRBV19, with 7 bases that match TRBD1. The germline V gene has CDR1 LNHDA and CDR2 SQIVND (reference sequence). V was pared by 6 bases and J by 5 bases, with 7 bases of the junction left unmatched. This CDR3 is built from 14 residues. Looking up the rest from reference TRBV19 and TRBJ1-5 gives the full variable domain: DGGITQSPKYLFRKEGQNVTLSCEQNLNHDAMYWYRQDPGQGLRLIYYSQIVNDFQKGDIAEGYSVSREKKESFPLTVTSAQKNPTAFYLCASRLQGTDQPQHFGDGTRLSIL.

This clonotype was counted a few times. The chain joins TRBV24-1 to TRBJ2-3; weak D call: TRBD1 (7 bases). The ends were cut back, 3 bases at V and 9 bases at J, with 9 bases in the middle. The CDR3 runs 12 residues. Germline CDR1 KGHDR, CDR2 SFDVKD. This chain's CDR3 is CATSDPGGTQYF. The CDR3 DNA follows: TGTGCCACCAGTGATCCAGGGGGGACGCAGTATTTT.

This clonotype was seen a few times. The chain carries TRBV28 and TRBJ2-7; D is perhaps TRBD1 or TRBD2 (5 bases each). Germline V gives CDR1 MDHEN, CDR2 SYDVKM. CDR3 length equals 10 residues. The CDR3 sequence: CVRGRGEQYV. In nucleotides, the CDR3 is TGTGTTAGGGGACGGGGCGAGCAGTACGTC.

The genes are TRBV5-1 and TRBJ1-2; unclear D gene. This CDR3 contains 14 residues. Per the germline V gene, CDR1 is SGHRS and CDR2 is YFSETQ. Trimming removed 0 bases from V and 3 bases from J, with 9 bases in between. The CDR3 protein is CASSLGPDYYGYTF. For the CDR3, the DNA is TGCGCCAGCAGCTTGGGACCTGATTACTATGGCTACACCTTC.

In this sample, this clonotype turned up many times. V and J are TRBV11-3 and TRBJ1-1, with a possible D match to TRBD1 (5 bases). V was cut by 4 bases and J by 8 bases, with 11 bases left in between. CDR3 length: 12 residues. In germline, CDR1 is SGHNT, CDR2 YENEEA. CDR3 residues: CASSSDGGEAFF. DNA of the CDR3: TGTGCCAGCAGCTCCGACGGGGGAGAAGCTTTCTTT.

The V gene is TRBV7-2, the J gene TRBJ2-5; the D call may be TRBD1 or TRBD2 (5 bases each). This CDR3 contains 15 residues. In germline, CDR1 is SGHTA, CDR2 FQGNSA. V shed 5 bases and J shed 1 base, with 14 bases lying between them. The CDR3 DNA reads TGTGCCAGCAGCCACCTCGGGGCTTCCCAAGAGACCCAGTACTTC. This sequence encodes CASSHLGASQETQYF. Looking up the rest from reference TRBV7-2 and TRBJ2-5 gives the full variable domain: GAGVSQSPSNKVTEKGKDVELRCDPISGHTALYWYRQSLGQGLEFLIYFQGNSAPDKSGLPSDRFSAERTGGSVSTLTIQRTQQEDSAVYLCASSHLGASQETQYFGPGTRLLVL.

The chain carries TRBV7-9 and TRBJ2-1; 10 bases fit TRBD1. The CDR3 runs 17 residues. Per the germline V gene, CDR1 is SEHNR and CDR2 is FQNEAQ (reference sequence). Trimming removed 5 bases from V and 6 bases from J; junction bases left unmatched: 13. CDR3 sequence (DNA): TGTGCCAGCAGCCAGCCGGGACAGGGGAGTTATTCCAATGAGCAGTTCTTC. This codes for CASSQPGQGSYSNEQFF. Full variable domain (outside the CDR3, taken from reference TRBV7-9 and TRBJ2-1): DTGVSQNPRHKITKRGQNVTFRCDPISEHNRLYWYRQTLGQGPEFLTYFQNEAQLEKSRLLSDRFSAERPKGSFSTLEIQRTEQGDSAMYLCASSQPGQGSYSNEQFFGPGTRLTVL.

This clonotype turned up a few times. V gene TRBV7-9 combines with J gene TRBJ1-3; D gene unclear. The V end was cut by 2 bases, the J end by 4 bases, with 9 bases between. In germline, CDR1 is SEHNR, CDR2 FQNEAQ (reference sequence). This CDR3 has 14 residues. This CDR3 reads CASSLRREGNTIYF. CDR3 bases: TGTGCCAGCAGCTTAAGACGTGAGGGAAACACCATATATTTT. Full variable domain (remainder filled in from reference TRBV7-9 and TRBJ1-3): DTGVSQNPRHKITKRGQNVTFRCDPISEHNRLYWYRQTLGQGPEFLTYFQNEAQLEKSRLLSDRFSAERPKGSFSTLEIQRTEQGDSAMYLCASSLRREGNTIYFGEGSWLTVV.

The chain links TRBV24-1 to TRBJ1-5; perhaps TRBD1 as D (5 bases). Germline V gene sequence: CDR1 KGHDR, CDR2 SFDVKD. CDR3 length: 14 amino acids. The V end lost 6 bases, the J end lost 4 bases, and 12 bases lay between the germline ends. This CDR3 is CATSSFQGNQPQHF. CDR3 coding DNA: TGTGCCACCAGTTCTTTCCAGGGAAATCAGCCCCAGCATTTT.

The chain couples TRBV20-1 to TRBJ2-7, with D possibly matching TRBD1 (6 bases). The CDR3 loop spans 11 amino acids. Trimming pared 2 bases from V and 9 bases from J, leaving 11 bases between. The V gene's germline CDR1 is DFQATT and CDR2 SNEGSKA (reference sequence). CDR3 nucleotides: TGCAGTGCTAGACAGGGGCAGGGGCAGTACTTC. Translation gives CSARQGQGQYF.

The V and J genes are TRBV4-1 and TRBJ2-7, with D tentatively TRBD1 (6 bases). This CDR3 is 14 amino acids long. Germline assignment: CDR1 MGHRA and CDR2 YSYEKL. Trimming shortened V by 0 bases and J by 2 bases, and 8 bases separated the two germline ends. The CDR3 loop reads CASSQDQGPYEQYV. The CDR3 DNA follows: TGCGCCAGCAGCCAAGATCAGGGGCCCTACGAGCAGTACGTC.

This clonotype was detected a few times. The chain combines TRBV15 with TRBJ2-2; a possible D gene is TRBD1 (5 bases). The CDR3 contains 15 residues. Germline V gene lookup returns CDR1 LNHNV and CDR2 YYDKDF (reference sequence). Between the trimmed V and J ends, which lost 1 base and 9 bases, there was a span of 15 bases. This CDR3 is CATSRVRTTPRELFF. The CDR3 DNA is TGTGCCACCAGCAGAGTCCGGACAACCCCGCGGGAGCTGTTTTTT.